These T cell receptor beta chains were read from a single sample in a study of blood T cell repertoires in COVID-19. The repertoire was sequenced with immunoSEQ multiplex PCR; TCRdb's copy has only in-frame clones and lacks some. The table records under 130,000 clones, 81% of them present only once. The specimen was peripheral blood. The receptors come from a man at least 80 years old with acute or convalescent COVID-19. Each CDR3 is given with its conserved first and last residue. A D gene is named only where the DNA matches it firmly. Only some rows state a clone size, as once, few, many or a class for expanded clones.

j_call clone_size d_call v_call cdr3_aa cdr3_nt
TRBJ1-1 NA NA TRBV10-1 CASSLTGNTEAFF TGCGCCAGCAGTCTGACAGGGAACACTGAAGCTTTCTTT
TRBJ2-1 NA TRBD2 TRBV5-8 CASSLTGGPSYNEQFF TGTGCCAGCAGCCTAACGGGAGGGCCCTCCTACAATGAGCAGTTCTTC
TRBJ2-7 NA TRBD1 TRBV7-8 CASSYRQGYYEQYF TGTGCCAGCAGTTACCGACAGGGGTACTACGAGCAGTACTTC
TRBJ1-6 NA NA TRBV5-6 CASSLRDQGLNSPLHF TGTGCCAGCAGCTTAAGGGACCAGGGGCTTAATTCACCCCTCCACTTT
TRBJ1-4 NA TRBD1 TRBV7-2 CASSLGQGTNEKLFF TGTGCCAGCAGCCTGGGACAGGGCACTAATGAAAAACTGTTTTTT
TRBJ1-6 NA TRBD1 TRBV6-5 CASRNTGDRSPLHF TGTGCCAGCAGAAACACAGGGGACCGTTCACCCCTCCACTTT
TRBJ1-6 once NA TRBV30 CAWSSLPGRGNSPLHF TGTGCCTGGAGTTCTCTCCCAGGCCGGGGTAATTCACCCCTCCACTTT
TRBJ2-1 once TRBD1 TRBV7-3 CASSPRAGTGSNEQFF TGTGCCAGCAGCCCTCGGGCCGGGACAGGGTCCAATGAGCAGTTCTTC
TRBJ1-2 NA TRBD1 TRBV6-1 CASSEFSPGQGAYTF TGTGCCAGCAGTGAGTTTTCACCGGGACAGGGCGCCTACACCTTC
TRBJ1-4 NA TRBD1 TRBV7-3 CASSLTGQGRSEKLFF TGTGCCAGCAGCTTAACCGGACAGGGAAGGAGTGAAAAACTGTTTTTT
TRBJ1-1 once NA TRBV4-2 CASRHGGSSAFF TGTGCCAGCAGGCATGGGGGCAGTAGTGCTTTCTTT
TRBJ1-6 NA NA TRBV27 CASSPSGRRLHF TGTGCCAGCAGTCCTTCGGGGAGGCGCCTCCACTTT
TRBJ2-7 NA TRBD1 TRBV18 CASSPSRDRLGEQYF TGTGCCAGCTCACCGTCCCGGGACAGGCTCGGGGAGCAGTACTTC
TRBJ2-1 once TRBD1 TRBV19 CASSKGTGANEQFF TGTGCCAGTAGTAAGGGGACAGGGGCGAATGAGCAGTTCTTC
TRBJ2-1 NA NA TRBV5-1 CASSLVLSSEQFF TGCGCCAGCAGCTTGGTTTTGAGTAGTGAGCAGTTCTTC
TRBJ2-1 NA TRBD1 TRBV5-1 CASSLTGGIGNEQFF TGCGCCAGCAGCTTGACAGGGGGGATTGGGAATGAGCAGTTCTTC
TRBJ2-3 NA TRBD2 TRBV5-1 CASSFPSGSTDTQYF TGCGCCAGCAGCTTCCCTAGCGGGTCCACAGATACGCAGTATTTT
TRBJ2-3 NA NA TRBV7-9 CASSLGLGDTDTQYF TGTGCCAGCAGCTTAGGCCTAGGGGACACAGATACGCAGTATTTT
TRBJ1-1 NA TRBD1 TRBV5-1 CASSVIGQGNTEAFF TGCGCCAGCAGCGTTATCGGACAGGGTAACACTGAAGCTTTCTTT
TRBJ2-1 once TRBD2 TRBV27 CASSPNLAGRRNEQFF TGTGCCAGCAGTCCGAATCTAGCGGGAAGGCGCAATGAGCAGTTCTTC
TRBJ1-2 NA TRBD1 TRBV28 CASSLEGRGRNYGYTF TGTGCCAGCAGTTTAGAAGGCAGGGGGCGCAACTATGGCTACACCTTC
TRBJ1-2 NA TRBD1 TRBV18 CASSPQRQGDFGYTF TGTGCCAGCTCACCACAGAGGCAGGGGGACTTTGGCTACACCTTC
TRBJ1-5 NA NA TRBV12-5 CASGLVREDTNQPQHF TGTGCTAGTGGTTTGGTAAGGGAGGACACCAATCAGCCCCAGCATTTT
TRBJ1-1 NA NA TRBV5-1 CASSLGKGSGSTEAFF TGCGCCAGCAGCTTGGGAAAGGGGAGCGGGAGCACTGAAGCTTTCTTT
TRBJ2-7 NA TRBD2 TRBV29-1 CSVRLALSSYEQYF TGCAGCGTTCGACTAGCGCTGAGCTCCTACGAGCAGTACTTC
TRBJ1-2 NA TRBD1 TRBV7-9 CASSGQGSYGYTF TGTGCCAGCAGCGGACAGGGGTCCTATGGCTACACCTTC
TRBJ1-1 NA TRBD1 TRBV6-2/TRBV6-3 CASSYWTGEAEAFF TGTGCCAGCAGTTACTGGACAGGGGAGGCTGAAGCTTTCTTT